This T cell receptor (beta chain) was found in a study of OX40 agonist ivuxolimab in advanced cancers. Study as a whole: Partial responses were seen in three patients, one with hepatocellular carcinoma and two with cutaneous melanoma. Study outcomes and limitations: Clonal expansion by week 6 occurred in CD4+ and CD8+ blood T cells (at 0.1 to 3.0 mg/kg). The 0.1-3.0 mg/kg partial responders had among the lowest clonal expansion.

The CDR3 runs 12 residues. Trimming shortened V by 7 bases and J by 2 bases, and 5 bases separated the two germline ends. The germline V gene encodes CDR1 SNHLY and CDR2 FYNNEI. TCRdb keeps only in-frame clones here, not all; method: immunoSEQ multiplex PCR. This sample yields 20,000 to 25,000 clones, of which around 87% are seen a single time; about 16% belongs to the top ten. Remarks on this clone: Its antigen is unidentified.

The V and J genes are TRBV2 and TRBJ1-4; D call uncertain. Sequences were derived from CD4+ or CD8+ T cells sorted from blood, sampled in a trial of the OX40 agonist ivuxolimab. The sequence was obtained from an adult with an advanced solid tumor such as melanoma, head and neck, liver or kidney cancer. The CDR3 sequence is CASIDTNEKLFF. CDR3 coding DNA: TGTGCCAGCATTGACACTAATGAAAAACTGTTTTTT.